This T cell receptor beta chain derives from a study of shared clonotypes between healthy human individuals. Notes on the study in general: The rarefaction results pointed to incomplete sorted-subset sequencing despite large depth.

Clones were sequenced by immunoSEQ multiplex PCR, and TCRdb holds only the in-frame ones, with some missing. The sample shows a few million clones, roughly 93% of them seen only once. Concerning this clone itself: Its target is unknown.

The CDR3 contains 14 residues. V dropped 6 bases and J dropped 3 bases, with 13 bases sitting between them. The germline gives CDR1 LGHNA, CDR2 YNFKEQ. The clonotype comes from a man aged 18 to 30 in good health. Some clones in this sample may be carry-over from other donors' samples. The sample comprised naive CD4+ T cells from PBMCs. Indicated subset: CD45RA+ positively selected. J is TRBJ2-3 and V is TRBV4-2; D is ambiguous. The CDR3 sequence: CASRDPRNTDTQYF. The CDR3, as DNA: TGTGCCAGCAGGGATCCGAGGAATACAGATACGCAGTATTTT.